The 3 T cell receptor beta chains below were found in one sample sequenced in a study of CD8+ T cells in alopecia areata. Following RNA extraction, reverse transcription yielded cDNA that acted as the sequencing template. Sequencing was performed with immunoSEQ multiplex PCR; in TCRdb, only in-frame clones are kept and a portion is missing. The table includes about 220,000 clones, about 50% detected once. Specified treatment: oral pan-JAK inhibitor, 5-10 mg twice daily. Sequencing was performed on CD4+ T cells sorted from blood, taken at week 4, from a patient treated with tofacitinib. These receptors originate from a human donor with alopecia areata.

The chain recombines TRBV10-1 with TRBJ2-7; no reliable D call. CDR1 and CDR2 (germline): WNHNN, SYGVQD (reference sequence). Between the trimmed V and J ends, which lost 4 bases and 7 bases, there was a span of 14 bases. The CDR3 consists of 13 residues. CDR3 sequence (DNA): TGCGCCAGCAGTGGCACCCACCTAACTGAGCAGTACTTC. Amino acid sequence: CASSGTHLTEQYF.

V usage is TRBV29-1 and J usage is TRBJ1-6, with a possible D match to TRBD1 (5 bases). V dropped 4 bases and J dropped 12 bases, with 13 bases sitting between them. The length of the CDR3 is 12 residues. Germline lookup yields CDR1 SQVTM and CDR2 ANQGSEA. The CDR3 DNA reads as TGCAGCGTTGGACTTCCCGGGGGACCCCTCCACTTT. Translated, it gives CSVGLPGGPLHF.

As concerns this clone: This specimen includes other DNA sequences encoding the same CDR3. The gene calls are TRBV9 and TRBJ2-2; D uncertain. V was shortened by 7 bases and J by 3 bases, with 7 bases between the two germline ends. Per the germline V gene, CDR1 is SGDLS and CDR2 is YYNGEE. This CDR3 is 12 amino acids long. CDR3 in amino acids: CASSVDTGELFF. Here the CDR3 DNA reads TGTGCCAGCTCGGTCGACACCGGGGAGCTGTTTTTT.